Listed below are T cell receptor beta chains from one sample, sequenced in a study of cytomegalovirus exposure and HLA in healthy donors. Sequencing used immunoSEQ multiplex PCR; TCRdb keeps in-frame clones, though not all of them. The table has 55,000 to 80,000 clones, 85% to 95% seen once. Sequenced: PBMCs. These receptors came from a man younger than 30 in good health and CMV-seropositive. Both conserved end residues are trimmed from each CDR3.

j_gene	v_gene	CDR3aa
TRBJ2-2	TRBV10-2	ASSESESGPNTGELF
TRBJ2-2	TRBV28	ASSSSGELF
TRBJ2-5	TRBV5-1	ASGPGVGETQY
TRBJ1-4	TRBV9	ASSPRQPGEKLF
TRBJ2-7	TRBV28	ASSTSGTGGWEQY
TRBJ1-5	TRBV14	ASSQQGAKQPQH
TRBJ1-6	TRBV7-3	ASSPDGYNSPLH
TRBJ2-6	TRBV4-1	ASSLTRAGANVLT
TRBJ1-4	TRBV5-1	ASSYSSDRVGFEKLF
TRBJ1-2	TRBV30	AWAGRGLVGYT
TRBJ2-1	TRBV7-2	ASSLGLAYGNEQF
TRBJ2-4	TRBV6-1	ASRDRAEKNIQY
TRBJ2-1	TRBV6-4	ASSPGTSGSNEQF
TRBJ2-1	TRBV2	ASSAYTSGGANEQF
TRBJ1-1	TRBV28	ASSFRYRPLKGTEAF
TRBJ1-5	TRBV28	ASRKRQDNQPQH
TRBJ1-4	TRBV6-5	ASRTGSSPTVKLF
TRBJ2-7	TRBV6-1	ASSGGGKQGGFYEQY
TRBJ1-5	TRBV4-1	ASSQGLQGSVNQPQH
TRBJ1-1	TRBV5-1	ASSLAPNTEAF
TRBJ2-7	TRBV2	ASRLLRDRGYEQY
TRBJ1-1	TRBV5-5	ASSLQGADTEAF
TRBJ2-1	TRBV7-9	ASSPGTGGSNEQF
TRBJ2-2	TRBV10-1	ASSEWTMSRTGELF
TRBJ2-5	TRBV11-2	ASNSGGWETQY
TRBJ1-5	TRBV5-1	ASSLAGREPQH
TRBJ2-1	TRBV5-1	ASRRGDRGQEQF
TRBJ2-3	TRBV5-1	ASSQEDTQY
TRBJ2-2	TRBV5-1	ASLASLAGLDTGELF
TRBJ2-7	TRBV27	ASSSLGSYYEQY
TRBJ1-3	TRBV6-5	ASSLPGNTIY
TRBJ1-2	TRBV5-1	ASRVRTASYGYT
TRBJ2-7	TRBV2	ASSEAGTGPFYEQY
TRBJ1-2	TRBV7-9	ASSLGDGGPYGYT
TRBJ2-5	TRBV15	ATSRTQGAAETQY
TRBJ2-5	TRBV30	AWQEGGARETQY
TRBJ1-2	TRBV28	ASSSPTGNYGYT
TRBJ2-7	TRBV6-6	ASTMSGEAYEQY
TRBJ1-6	TRBV5-1	ASSLSDKTYNSPLH
TRBJ2-7	TRBV11-3	ASSLKPGASYEQY
TRBJ2-7	TRBV10-2	ASCLPGLTYEQY